These T cell receptor beta chains were read from a single sample in a study of T cell repertoires in cytomegalovirus infection. The antigens of these receptors remain unknown. A single record per CDR3 protein comes from TCRdb applying MiXCR to the reads. The sample yields fewer than 1,000,000 distinct CDR3 sequences, 30% to 40% seen once. Sequenced material: cultured CD8+ T cells from PBMCs, taken from culture after CMV antigen stimulation. The receptors come from a human donor in good health (CMV status not recorded). Some clones in this sample may be carry-over from other donors' samples. Each CDR3 is given with its conserved first and last residue. Each record gives: J gene, V gene, D gene, clone size, CDR3 DNA, CDR3 protein. A D gene is named only where the DNA matches it firmly. Part of the rows lack a size; the others show once, few, many or a class for expanded clones.

j_gene: TRBJ2-1
v_gene: TRBV4-1
d_gene: -
abundance: few
CDR3nt: TGCGCCAGCAGCCAAGTGACAGTAGATCGGCAGTTCTTC
CDR3aa: CASSQVTVDRQFF

j_gene: TRBJ2-1
v_gene: TRBV27
d_gene: -
abundance: -
CDR3nt: TGTGCCAGCAGTTTATGGGAGGGGGACAATGAGCAGTTCTTC
CDR3aa: CASSLWEGDNEQFF

j_gene: TRBJ2-3
v_gene: TRBV3-1
d_gene: -
abundance: -
CDR3nt: TGTGCCAGCAGCCAAGATCTGGCAAGCGATACGCAGTATTTT
CDR3aa: CASSQDLASDTQYF

j_gene: TRBJ2-7
v_gene: TRBV6-6
d_gene: TRBD1
abundance: few
CDR3nt: TGTGCCAGCCAGGGGGCCTACGAGCAGTACTTC
CDR3aa: CASQGAYEQYF

j_gene: TRBJ2-1
v_gene: TRBV28
d_gene: -
abundance: many
CDR3nt: TGTGCCAGCAGTTTGCCACGGAATGAGCAGTTCTTC
CDR3aa: CASSLPRNEQFF

j_gene: TRBJ2-3
v_gene: TRBV7-2
d_gene: TRBD2
abundance: many
CDR3nt: TGTGCCAGCAGCCCCATCGGACTAGCGGGGGGGCACACAGATACGCAGTATTTT
CDR3aa: CASSPIGLAGGHTDTQYF

j_gene: TRBJ1-4
v_gene: TRBV7-6
d_gene: -
abundance: -
CDR3nt: TGTGCCAGCAGCCCCCCCTGGGGTCCTGATGAAAAACTGTTTTTT
CDR3aa: CASSPPWGPDEKLFF

j_gene: TRBJ2-1
v_gene: TRBV27
d_gene: -
abundance: few
CDR3nt: TGTGCCAGCAGTCCAGGTGCGGGGTCCTTCTACAATGAGCAGTTCTTC
CDR3aa: CASSPGAGSFYNEQFF

j_gene: TRBJ2-5
v_gene: TRBV7-6
d_gene: -
abundance: -
CDR3nt: TGTGCCAGCAGCCCCGGATGGGGGAACCAAGAGACCCAGTACTTC
CDR3aa: CASSPGWGNQETQYF

j_gene: TRBJ2-3
v_gene: TRBV24-1
d_gene: -
abundance: -
CDR3nt: TGTGCCACCAGTGATACGAAGGCGGGGAGTGGAGATACGCAGTATTTT
CDR3aa: CATSDTKAGSGDTQYF